The clone carrying this T cell receptor beta chain occurred a few times. Antigen specificity is unknown. The data are from a study of post-analysis software for immune sequencing data. In the study overall: The study covered relapsing-remitting, secondary progressive and progressive-relapsing courses of multiple sclerosis.

Study-level findings and limits: Normalized Chao1 diversity was significantly reduced in patients versus controls.

Unique molecular identifiers featured in each of the TCR beta cDNA libraries. It was from about 1 to 10 million T cells that around 500,000 cDNA molecules came. One entry per CDR3 protein results from TCRdb running MiXCR on the PCR reads. Counted here are roughly 800,000 distinct CDR3 sequences, approximately 44% occurring once; the ten biggest clones make up roughly 5%. The TCR was taken from a girl between 5 and 17 years old with multiple sclerosis. The sequenced material came from blood.

The CDR3 DNA follows: TGTGCCAGCAGTCCCTTTAGACCGACAGGCAGCCAGCCCCAGCATTTT. Translating gives CASSPFRPTGSQPQHF. The V gene is TRBV6-5, the J gene TRBJ1-5; D might be TRBD1 (6 bases). Deletions cut 5 bases from V and 7 bases from J, with 21 bases between. The V gene's germline CDR1 is MNHEY and CDR2 SVGAGI. The CDR3 covers 16 residues.